This T cell receptor (beta chain) is drawn from a study of cytomegalovirus exposure and HLA in healthy donors. Study overall: An earlier analysis found some 120 million unique TCR beta sequences from approximately 190 million T cells. Ancestry clustering placed 70% to 90% of a few hundred genotyped donors in the Caucasian-associated cluster. Whole-study results and caveats: Later work found most CMV-associated TCR beta chains apparently HLA-restricted.

It was with 60 Vbeta and 13 Jbeta primers that the PCR ran. Sequencing was performed with immunoSEQ multiplex PCR; in TCRdb, only in-frame clones are kept and a portion is missing. This table has fewer than 70,000 clones, under 90% appearing once. The CDR3 runs to 13 residues. In germline, CDR1 is PRHDT, CDR2 FYEKMQ (reference sequence). With V trimmed by 3 bases and J by 7 bases, 5 bases remained unmatched. A word on this clone: Its antigen is not identified.

This clonotype was sampled from a woman in her 40s in good health and CMV-seronegative. Sequencing used PBMCs. The chain recombines TRBV13 with TRBJ1-1; TRBD1 agrees at 7 bases. The CDR3 protein is CASSFERQGEAFF. CDR3 nucleotide sequence: TGTGCCAGCAGCTTCGAACGACAGGGTGAAGCTTTCTTT.